This TCR beta chain comes out of a study of cytomegalovirus exposure and HLA in healthy donors. Findings of the study overall: Judged likely to be a sequencing artifact was a cluster of highly shared sequence variants.

The V gene end was trimmed by 7 bases and the J gene end by 5 bases; junction bases not matched to a gene: 14. CDR3 length: 16 residues. The germline V gene encodes CDR1 GTSNPN and CDR2 SVGIG (reference sequence). About this clone itself: The antigen remains undetermined.

PCR used 60 Vbeta primers and 13 Jbeta primers. The repertoire was sequenced with immunoSEQ multiplex PCR; TCRdb's copy has only in-frame clones and lacks some. This table has some 86,000 clones, around 79% appearing once. The clonotype was recovered from a woman between 40 and 55 years old in good health and CMV-seropositive. Specimen: PBMCs. The rearrangement uses TRBV30 and TRBJ2-2; 9 nucleotides match TRBD2. This CDR3 is CASRGRLADGTGELFF. The DNA of the CDR3 is TGTGCCTCCCGGGGACGACTAGCGGATGGGACCGGGGAGCTGTTTTTT.